The source of this TCR beta chain is a study of blood T cell repertoires in COVID-19. Across the study: Spain, Italy and the United States supplied samples that represented acute and convalescent COVID-19. In each case, the material was cDNA or gDNA derived from T cells, B-cell-depleted T cells, or PBMCs.

Per germline, CDR1 MNHEY and CDR2 SMNVEV (reference sequence). CDR3 length equals 11 residues. Trimming removed 11 bases from V and 10 bases from J, with 15 bases in between. Original methodology: The authors estimated nucleated cell counts from reference gene primer amplification. Sequenced by immunoSEQ multiplex PCR; TCRdb stores in-frame clones only, minus some. V and J calls and clone size come straight from that table; D and trimming were deduced from the DNA. The table includes about 310,000 clones, around 87% detected once. Sequenced: peripheral blood. This sequence originates from a woman aged 50 to 60 who had recovered from COVID-19. The V gene is TRBV27, the J gene TRBJ2-1; no firm D call. This chain's CDR3 is CAARSRWEQFF. The DNA of the CDR3 is TGTGCCGCCCGGTCGCGCTGGGAGCAGTTCTTC.